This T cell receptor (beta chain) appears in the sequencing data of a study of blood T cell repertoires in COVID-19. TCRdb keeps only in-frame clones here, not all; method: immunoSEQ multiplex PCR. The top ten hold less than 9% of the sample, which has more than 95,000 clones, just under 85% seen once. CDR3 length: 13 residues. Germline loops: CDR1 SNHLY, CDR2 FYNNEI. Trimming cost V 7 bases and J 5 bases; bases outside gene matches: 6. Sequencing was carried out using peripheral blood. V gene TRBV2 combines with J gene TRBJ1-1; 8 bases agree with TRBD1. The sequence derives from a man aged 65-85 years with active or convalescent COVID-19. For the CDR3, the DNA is TGTGCCAGCAACAACAGGGGGGGGACTGAAGCTTTCTTT. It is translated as CASNNRGGTEAFF.